This T cell receptor (beta chain) stems from a study of T-cell memory formation after mild COVID-19. V lost 3 bases and J 5 bases, leaving 11 bases between the germline ends. This CDR3 comprises 13 residues. One entry per CDR3 protein results from TCRdb running MiXCR on the 5' RACE reads. The table shows roughly 150,000 distinct CDR3 sequences, with about 15% occurring only once. The receptor's source is an adult woman who had mild COVID-19 (a few samples of this study predate the infection). Cell type and time point are not known. The sequenced sample consisted of PBMCs or a T cell subset sorted from them (not recorded which). The V gene is TRBV12-3 or TRBV12-4, the J gene TRBJ2-7; D may correspond to TRBD1 or TRBD2 (6 bases each). The chain's CDR3 is CASSFYGGDEQYF. The CDR3 DNA is TGTGCCAGCAGTTTCTACGGGGGCGACGAGCAGTACTTC.